The sequence of this T cell receptor beta chain was determined in a study of blood T cell repertoires in COVID-19. The wider study: The origin of the acute and convalescent COVID-19 samples was the United States, Italy and Spain. PBMCs, B-cell-depleted T cells, or T cells were the source of the cDNA or gDNA that made up the material.

The germline V gene encodes CDR1 SGHRS and CDR2 YFSETQ. Trimming at V came to 4 bases and at J to 8 bases, leaving 11 bases not matched to a gene. The CDR3 consists of 14 residues. Assay used: immunoSEQ multiplex PCR; TCRdb lists only in-frame clones, some missing. The sample contains 150,000 or so clones, around 82% of which appear only once. This clone was counted once. Researchers sorted participants into cohorts using their self-reported clinical history. Recovered status applied to Cohort 3 donors who had two consecutive negative PCRs. It also applied to those with clearance or with symptom resolution.

The specimen was PBMCs or T cells enriched from blood (not recorded which). This rearrangement joins TRBV5-1 to TRBJ1-1; 7 bases line up with TRBD1. The origin of this receptor is a man aged 35-49 years who had recovered from COVID-19. The CDR3 reads CASSRNRGPFEAFF. In DNA form, the CDR3 reads TGCGCCAGCAGCCGGAACAGGGGACCCTTCGAAGCTTTCTTT.